This paragraph covers one T cell receptor (beta chain) sequence. Its target is not known. This sample was taken from a study of molecular identifiers for immune sequencing clone quantification. General study points: Among effectors, clones above 20 RNA copies held over 98% of molecules; among naive cells, under 1%.

CDR3 size: 14 residues. With 4 bases removed from V and 8 bases from J, the gap between germline ends came to 14 bases. Looked up from germline, CDR1 is MDHEN and CDR2 is SYDVKM. TCRdb re-called the PCR reads with MiXCR, one entry per CDR3 protein. The data contain about 330,000 distinct CDR3 sequences, over 20% of them singletons. The V call is TRBV28, the J call TRBJ1-4, with D tentatively TRBD1 (6 bases). The source of this sequence is a human donor in good health. Some libraries in this study had Jurkat cell RNA spiked in. The source material was naive CD8+ T cells from blood, with Jurkat cell RNA spiked in. The subset was: FACS-sorted CD8+CD4-CCR7+CD45RA+ naive T cells. The CDR3: CASSSTGLSEKLFF. DNA for the CDR3: TGTGCCAGCAGTTCGACAGGTTTGAGCGAAAAACTGTTTTTT.